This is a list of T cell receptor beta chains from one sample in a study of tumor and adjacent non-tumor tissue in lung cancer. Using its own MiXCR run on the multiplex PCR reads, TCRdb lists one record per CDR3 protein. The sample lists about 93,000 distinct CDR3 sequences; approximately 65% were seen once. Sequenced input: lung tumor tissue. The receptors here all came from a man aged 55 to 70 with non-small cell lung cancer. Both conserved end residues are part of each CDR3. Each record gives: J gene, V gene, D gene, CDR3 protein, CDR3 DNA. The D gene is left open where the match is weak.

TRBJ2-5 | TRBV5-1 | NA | CTSAPTGEGTQYF | TGCACCAGCGCACCTACAGGGGAAGGGACTCAGTACTTC
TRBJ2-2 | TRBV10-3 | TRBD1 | CDISAGTGSNTEELFF | TGTGACATCAGTGCCGGGACAGGGAGTAACACCGAGGAGCTGTTTTTT
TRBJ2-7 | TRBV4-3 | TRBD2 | CASSQKQAGDPYERYF | TGCGCCAGCAGCCAGAAACAAGCGGGGGACCCCTACGAGCGGTACTTC
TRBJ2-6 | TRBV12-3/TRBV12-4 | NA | CVTSPGTSVSGANVLTF | TGTGTCACTAGTCCTGGGACTTCTGTCTCTGGGGCCAACGTCCTGACTTTC
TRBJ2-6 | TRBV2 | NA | CASSDTLSGANVLTF | TGTGCCAGCAGTGATACGCTCTCTGGGGCCAACGTCCTGACTTTC
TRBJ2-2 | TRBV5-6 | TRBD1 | CASSLIEGQGVTGELFF | TGTGCTAGCAGCCTGATAGAGGGACAGGGCGTTACCGGGGAGCTGTTTTTT
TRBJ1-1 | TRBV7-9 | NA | CASRPEGAGIAFF | TGTGCCAGCAGACCCGAAGGAGCGGGGATAGCTTTCTTT
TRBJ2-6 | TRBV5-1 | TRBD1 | CASSLMGQGGAGANVLTF | TGCGCCAGCAGCTTGATGGGACAGGGAGGTGCTGGAGCCAACGTCCTGACTTTC
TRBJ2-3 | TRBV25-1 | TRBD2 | CASSEGERGGTDTQYF | TGTGCCAGCAGTGAGGGTGAGCGGGGAGGGACAGATACGCAGTATTTT
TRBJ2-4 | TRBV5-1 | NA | CASSLWDNKNIQYF | TGCGCCAGCAGCTTGTGGGACAACAAAAACATTCAGTACTTC